The rows below give T cell receptor beta chains drawn from one sample of a study of human T cells and chemical hapten exposure. MiXCR, applied by TCRdb to the RACE reads, yields one record per CDR3 protein. The repertoire holds 95,000 to 150,000 distinct CDR3 sequences, about 14% seen once, with about 3% in the top ten. The sample here was whole blood, taken in connection with sensitization to the hapten diphenylcyclopropenone (DPC). The receptors shown here come from a woman aged 18-30 years with alopecia areata. Some clones in this sample may be carry-over from other donors' samples. Both conserved end residues are part of each CDR3. Fields, in order: clone size, J gene, D gene, V gene, CDR3 DNA, CDR3 protein. A D gene is named only where the DNA matches it firmly. Size tells how often a clone was seen (once, few, many) or the class of an expanded clone, and some rows leave it out.

>few|TRBJ1-3|-|TRBV12-3/TRBV12-4
TGTGCCAGCAGTCCGGTCAGCTCTGGAAACACCATATATTTT
CASSPVSSGNTIYF
>medium-sized|TRBJ2-7|TRBD1|TRBV7-6
TGTGCCAGCAGCTTAGGGGGACAGGGACGGGAGCAGTACTTC
CASSLGGQGREQYF
>few|TRBJ2-3|TRBD1|TRBV20-1
TGCAGTGCCCCTGGGGGACAGGGGTTTTTCTACACAGATACGCAGTATTTT
CSAPGGQGFFYTDTQYF
>few|TRBJ1-4|-|TRBV18
TGTGCCAGCTCACCACCAGAAAAGGGGGCTAATGAAAAACTGTTTTTT
CASSPPEKGANEKLFF
>many|TRBJ2-5|-|TRBV27
TGTGCCAGCAGTTTATCGGGACTTTCCGGAGAAGAGACCCAGTACTTC
CASSLSGLSGEETQYF
>-|TRBJ1-6|-|TRBV4-2
TGTGCCAGCAGCCAAGGCCGAAGTAGCTCCTATAATTCACCCCTCCACTTT
CASSQGRSSSYNSPLHF
>many|TRBJ2-7|TRBD1|TRBV18
TGTGCCAGCTCCAAACGGACAGGGAATGGGACCACCTACGAGCAGTACTTC
CASSKRTGNGTTYEQYF
>many|TRBJ2-7|-|TRBV4-3
TGCGCCAGCAGCCTCATAGGCCGGGCGGAGGACGAGCAGTACTTC
CASSLIGRAEDEQYF
>-|TRBJ1-2|-|TRBV6-5
TGTGCCAGCAGCCCTAGGAGGGGAAGGGCCCCTAACTATGGCTACACCTTC
CASSPRRGRAPNYGYTF
>-|TRBJ2-2|-|TRBV7-2
TGTGCCAGCAGCCCGCGGACCGTAAAAGGGGAGCTGTTTTTT
CASSPRTVKGELFF
>few|TRBJ2-1|TRBD1|TRBV11-2
TGTGCCAGCAGCTTAGTCCTAGAGACAGGGGGCAATGAGCAGTTCTTC
CASSLVLETGGNEQFF
>few|TRBJ2-7|-|TRBV29-1
TGCAGCGTTGAGTTTTTCACGGGGCGCGAGCAGTACTTC
CSVEFFTGREQYF
>-|TRBJ2-7|-|TRBV28
TGTGCCAGCAGTGGGCTAGGGGGGGAACGCTACGAGCAGTACTTC
CASSGLGGERYEQYF
>many|TRBJ1-2|-|TRBV7-2
TGTGCCAGCAGCTTAGTGGCACGTAACTATGGCTACACCTTC
CASSLVARNYGYTF
>-|TRBJ1-5|TRBD1|TRBV28
TGTGCCAGCAGTCGCCCCACGGCAGGGGGCGCCGTCAGCAATCAGCCCCAGCATTTT
CASSRPTAGGAVSNQPQHF
>few|TRBJ2-3|-|TRBV11-2
TGTGCCAGCAGCTCCCTTCTGAGGGGCACAGATACGCAGTATTTT
CASSSLLRGTDTQYF
>many|TRBJ1-1|-|TRBV5-1
TGCGCCAGCAGCCCCTGGGCTACCCGTGAAGCTTTCTTT
CASSPWATREAFF
>-|TRBJ1-5|-|TRBV27
TGTGCCAGCAGTTTCAGGCTCAATCAGCCCCAGCATTTT
CASSFRLNQPQHF
>few|TRBJ2-1|-|TRBV29-1
TGCAGCGTTGAAGGACAGAAGCGGGAGCAGTTCTTC
CSVEGQKREQFF
>few|TRBJ1-1|TRBD1|TRBV7-2
TGTGCCAGCAGCCGACAGGGTACCATGAACACTGAAGCTTTCTTT
CASSRQGTMNTEAFF
>few|TRBJ2-2|TRBD1|TRBV2
TGTGCCAGCAGGTTCGGACAGGGAGACGGGGAGCTGTTTTTT
CASRFGQGDGELFF
>few|TRBJ2-7|-|TRBV27
TGTGCCAGCAGTTTAACGCCGGGGAACGAGCAGTACTTC
CASSLTPGNEQYF
>-|TRBJ1-1|TRBD1|TRBV27
TGTGCCAGCAGTGCCGGGACAGGGGGCCGGGACACTGAAGCTTTCTTT
CASSAGTGGRDTEAFF
>-|TRBJ1-5|-|TRBV18
TGTGCCAGCTCACAACAGAAGAATCAGCCCCAGCATTTT
CASSQQKNQPQHF
>few|TRBJ2-6|-|TRBV14
TGTGCCAGCAGCCAAGGGCTGGCTGGGGCCAACGTCCTGACTTTC
CASSQGLAGANVLTF
>few|TRBJ1-3|-|TRBV5-4
TGTGCCAGCAGCACGGCCGGGGTCGGTGGAAACACCATATATTTT
CASSTAGVGGNTIYF
>-|TRBJ2-5|TRBD2|TRBV7-2
TGTGCCAGCAGTATACAGGGACTAGCGGGAGAGACCCAGTACTTC
CASSIQGLAGETQYF
>few|TRBJ2-7|-|TRBV11-2
TGTGCCAGCAGCTCCGGGTCCGGGGTCCAGCAGTACTTC
CASSSGSGVQQYF
>once|TRBJ2-3|TRBD2|TRBV20-1
TGCAGTGCTAGGCCTAGCGGTAGCACAGATACGCAGTATTTT
CSARPSGSTDTQYF
>-|TRBJ1-1|TRBD1|TRBV6-2/TRBV6-3
TGTGCCAGCAGCCGAACGGAGAGGACAGGCGAAGCTTTCTTT
CASSRTERTGEAFF
>few|TRBJ2-3|-|TRBV7-9
TGTGCCAGCAGCTTAGGAGGGGGGACGGGCACAGATACGCAGTATTTT
CASSLGGGTGTDTQYF
>few|TRBJ1-2|TRBD1|TRBV4-3
TGCGCCAGCAGCCACGACAGGGGCGATGGCTACACCTTC
CASSHDRGDGYTF
>many|TRBJ1-4|-|TRBV28
TGTGCCAGCAGTGGTGAAAAACTGTTTTTT
CASSGEKLFF
>-|TRBJ2-3|-|TRBV28
TGTGCCAGCAGCACGGGGACCATCGAGGCAGATACGCAGTATTTT
CASSTGTIEADTQYF
>-|TRBJ1-6|-|TRBV28
TGTGCCAGCAGTCTCCTAAGGGATTCACCCCTCCACTTT
CASSLLRDSPLHF
>few|TRBJ2-1|-|TRBV28
TGTGCCAGCAGTTTACCTCTAGGCTACAATGAGCAGTTCTTC
CASSLPLGYNEQFF
>many|TRBJ2-1|-|TRBV7-6
TGTGCCAGCAGCTCCAGGACTGGGGGCGGTGAGCAGTTCTTC
CASSSRTGGGEQFF
>-|TRBJ1-6|-|TRBV28
TGTGCCACCAAAGAGGGTTACATGGCTTCACCCCTCCACTTT
CATKEGYMASPLHF
>many|TRBJ1-6|-|TRBV20-1
TGCAGTGCTACAAGGCAGAATAATTCACCCCTCCACTTT
CSATRQNNSPLHF
>few|TRBJ2-4|-|TRBV7-2
TGTGCCAGCAGAATAGGTGGCAGGGCCAGTTTAGCCAAAAACATTCAGTACTTC
CASRIGGRASLAKNIQYF
>once|TRBJ2-7|-|TRBV4-3
TGCGCCAGCAGCCAAGAATGGTCCAGGGGCAATCTTCCCTACGAGCAGTACTTC
CASSQEWSRGNLPYEQYF
>-|TRBJ2-1|-|TRBV3-1
TGTGCCAGCAGCCGGGGAGCGGGCGCCTCCTACAATGAGCAGTTCTTC
CASSRGAGASYNEQFF
>-|TRBJ2-1|-|TRBV7-2
TGTGCCAGCAAAGGGAACAATGAGCAGTTCTTC
CASKGNNEQFF
>many|TRBJ2-6|-|TRBV6-2/TRBV6-3
TGTGCCAGCAGTTACCCAGGGGATCCTGGGGCCAACGTCCTGACTTTC
CASSYPGDPGANVLTF
>few|TRBJ1-2|-|TRBV28
TGTGCCAGCAGTTCCGGACAGTCCCGCTATGGCTACACCTTC
CASSSGQSRYGYTF
>-|TRBJ2-7|-|TRBV2
TGTGCCAGCCGGGTAGGGTACGAGCAGTACTTC
CASRVGYEQYF
>-|TRBJ2-2|TRBD2|TRBV6-6
TGTGCCAGCAGTGACCCGAACTCCGGGACTAGCGCCGGGGAGCTGTTTTTT
CASSDPNSGTSAGELFF
>few|TRBJ1-2|-|TRBV28
TGTGCCAGCAGTTCCCTCCAGGGGCTCTATGGCTACACCTTC
CASSSLQGLYGYTF
>many|TRBJ1-4|-|TRBV5-8
TGTGCCAGCAGCTCCGGGACGCGGGTCGGAAAACTGTTTTTT
CASSSGTRVGKLFF
>few|TRBJ1-3|-|TRBV7-9
TGTGCCAGCAGCTTAGACAGGGACCCCTCTGGAAACACCATATATTTT
CASSLDRDPSGNTIYF
>many|TRBJ1-5|TRBD1|TRBV4-2
TGTGCCAGCAGCCAAAGTGGTACAGGGGGATCGAGGTACCAGCATTTT
CASSQSGTGGSRYQHF
>-|TRBJ1-3|-|TRBV28
TGTGCCAGCAGTCGACGGATATCTGGAAACACCATATATTTT
CASSRRISGNTIYF
>many|TRBJ2-7|-|TRBV20-1
TGCAGTGCTACTCCCAGTGGCTACGAGCAGTACTTC
CSATPSGYEQYF
>few|TRBJ2-5|-|TRBV7-9
TGTGCCAGCAGCCCGCCCGACAGGATACAAGAGACCCAGTACTTC
CASSPPDRIQETQYF
>-|TRBJ2-1|TRBD2|TRBV3-1
TGTGCCAGCAGCCAAGGACTAGCCAATGAGCAGTTCTTC
CASSQGLANEQFF
>few|TRBJ2-7|TRBD2|TRBV27
TGTGCCAGCAGTCCCCTCAGGGCGGGGGGCTCCTACGAGCAGTACTTC
CASSPLRAGGSYEQYF
>-|TRBJ1-5|TRBD1|TRBV23-1
TGCGCCCGGGACAGGGGGCAGAGTCAGCCCCAGCATTTT
CARDRGQSQPQHF
>many|TRBJ2-1|TRBD2|TRBV2
TGTGCCAGCAGTGTGACGGGGGGGCCTTCCGAGCAGTTCTTC
CASSVTGGPSEQFF
>many|TRBJ1-1|-|TRBV7-2
TGTGCCAGCAGCGAGGGACCCATCACTGAAGCTTTCTTT
CASSEGPITEAFF
>-|TRBJ2-6|TRBD1|TRBV4-3
TGCGCCAGCAGCCAAGATCATTGGACAGGCGCCTCCTCTGGGGCCAACGTCCTGACTTTC
CASSQDHWTGASSGANVLTF